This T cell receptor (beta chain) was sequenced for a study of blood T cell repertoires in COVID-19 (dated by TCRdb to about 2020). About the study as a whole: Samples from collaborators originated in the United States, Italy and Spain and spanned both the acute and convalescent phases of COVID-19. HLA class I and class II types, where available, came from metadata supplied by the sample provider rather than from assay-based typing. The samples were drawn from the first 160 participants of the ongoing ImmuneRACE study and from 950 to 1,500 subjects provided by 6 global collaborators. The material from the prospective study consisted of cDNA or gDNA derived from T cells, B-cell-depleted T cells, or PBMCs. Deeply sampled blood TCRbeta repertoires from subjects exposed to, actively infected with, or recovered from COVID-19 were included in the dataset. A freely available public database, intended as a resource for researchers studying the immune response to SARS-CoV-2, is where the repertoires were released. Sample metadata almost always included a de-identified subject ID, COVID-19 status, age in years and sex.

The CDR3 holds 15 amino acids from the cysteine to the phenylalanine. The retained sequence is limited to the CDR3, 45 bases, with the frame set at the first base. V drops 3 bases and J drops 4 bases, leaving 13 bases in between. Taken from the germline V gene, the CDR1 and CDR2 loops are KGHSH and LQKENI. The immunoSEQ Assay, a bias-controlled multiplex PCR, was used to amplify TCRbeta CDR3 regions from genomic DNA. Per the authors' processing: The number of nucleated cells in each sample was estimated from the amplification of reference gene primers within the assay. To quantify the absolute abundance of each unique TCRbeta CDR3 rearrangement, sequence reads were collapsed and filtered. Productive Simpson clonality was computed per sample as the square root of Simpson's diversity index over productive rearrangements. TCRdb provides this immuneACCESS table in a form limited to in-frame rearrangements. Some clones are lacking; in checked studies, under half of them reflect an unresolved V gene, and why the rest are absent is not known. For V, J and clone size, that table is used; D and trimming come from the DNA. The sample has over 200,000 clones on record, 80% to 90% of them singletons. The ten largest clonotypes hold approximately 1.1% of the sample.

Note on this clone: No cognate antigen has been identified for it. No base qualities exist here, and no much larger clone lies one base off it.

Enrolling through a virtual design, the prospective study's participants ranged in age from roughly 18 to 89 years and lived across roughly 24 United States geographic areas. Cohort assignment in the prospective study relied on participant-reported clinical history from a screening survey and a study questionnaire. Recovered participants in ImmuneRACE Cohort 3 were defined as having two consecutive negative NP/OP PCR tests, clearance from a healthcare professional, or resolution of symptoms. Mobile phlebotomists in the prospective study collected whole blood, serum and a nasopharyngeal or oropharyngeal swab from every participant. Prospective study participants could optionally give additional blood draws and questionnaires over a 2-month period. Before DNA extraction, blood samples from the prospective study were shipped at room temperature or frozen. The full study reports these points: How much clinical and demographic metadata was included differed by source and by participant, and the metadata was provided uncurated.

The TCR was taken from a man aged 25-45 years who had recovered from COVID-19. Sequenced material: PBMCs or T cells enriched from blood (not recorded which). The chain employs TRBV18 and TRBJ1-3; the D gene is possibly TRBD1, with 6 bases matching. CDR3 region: CASSPSGGEGNTIYF. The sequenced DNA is TGTGCCAGCTCACCGTCGGGGGGCGAGGGAAACACCATATATTTT.